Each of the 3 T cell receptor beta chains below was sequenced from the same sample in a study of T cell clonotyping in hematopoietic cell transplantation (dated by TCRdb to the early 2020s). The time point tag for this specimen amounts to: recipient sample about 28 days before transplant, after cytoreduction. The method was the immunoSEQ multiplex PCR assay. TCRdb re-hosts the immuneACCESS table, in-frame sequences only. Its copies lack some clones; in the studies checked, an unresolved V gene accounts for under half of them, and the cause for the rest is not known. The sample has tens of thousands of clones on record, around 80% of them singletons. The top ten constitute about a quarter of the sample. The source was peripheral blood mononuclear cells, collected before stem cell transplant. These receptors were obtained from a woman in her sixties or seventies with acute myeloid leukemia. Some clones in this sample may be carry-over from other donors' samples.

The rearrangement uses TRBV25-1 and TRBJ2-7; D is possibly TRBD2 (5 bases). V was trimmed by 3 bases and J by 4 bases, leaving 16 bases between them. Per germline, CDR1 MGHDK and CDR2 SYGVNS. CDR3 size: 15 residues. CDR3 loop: CASSDPAEALYEQYF. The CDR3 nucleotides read TGTGCCAGCAGTGATCCGGCGGAGGCCCTATACGAGCAGTACTTC.

Here the CDR3 reads CASGLVRREQYF. CDR3 nucleotide sequence: TGTGCTAGTGGTTTGGTAAGGCGCGAGCAGTACTTC. V usage is TRBV12-5 and J usage is TRBJ2-7; D unclear. The CDR3 is 12 amino acids. Trimming pared 0 bases from V and 6 bases from J, leaving 6 bases between. Germline lookup yields CDR1 LGHNT and CDR2 FRNRAP.

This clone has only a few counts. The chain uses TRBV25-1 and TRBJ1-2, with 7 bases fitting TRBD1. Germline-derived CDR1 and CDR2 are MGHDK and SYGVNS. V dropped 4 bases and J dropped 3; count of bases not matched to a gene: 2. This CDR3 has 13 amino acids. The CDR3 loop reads CASSVGTDYGYTF. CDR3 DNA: TGTGCCAGCAGTGTCGGGACAGACTATGGCTACACCTTC.